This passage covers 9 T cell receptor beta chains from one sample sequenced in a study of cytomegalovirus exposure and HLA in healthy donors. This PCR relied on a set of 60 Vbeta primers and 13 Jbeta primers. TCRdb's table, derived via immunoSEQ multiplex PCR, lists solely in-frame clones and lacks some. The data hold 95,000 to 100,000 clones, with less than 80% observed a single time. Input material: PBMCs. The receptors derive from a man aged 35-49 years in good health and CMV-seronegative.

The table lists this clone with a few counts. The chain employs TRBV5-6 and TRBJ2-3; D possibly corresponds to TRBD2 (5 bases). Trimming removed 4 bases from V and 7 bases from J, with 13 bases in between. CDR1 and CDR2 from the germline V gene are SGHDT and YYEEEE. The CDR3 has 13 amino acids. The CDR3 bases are TGTGCCAGCAGCCTACGAGGGCCCAATACGCAGTATTTT. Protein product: CASSLRGPNTQYF.

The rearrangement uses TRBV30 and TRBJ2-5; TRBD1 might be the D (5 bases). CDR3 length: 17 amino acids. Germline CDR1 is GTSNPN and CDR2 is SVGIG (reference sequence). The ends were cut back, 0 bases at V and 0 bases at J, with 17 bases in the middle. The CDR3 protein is CAWSVGVLGAYQETQYF. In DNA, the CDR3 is TGTGCCTGGAGTGTAGGGGTTTTAGGGGCCTACCAAGAGACCCAGTACTTC.

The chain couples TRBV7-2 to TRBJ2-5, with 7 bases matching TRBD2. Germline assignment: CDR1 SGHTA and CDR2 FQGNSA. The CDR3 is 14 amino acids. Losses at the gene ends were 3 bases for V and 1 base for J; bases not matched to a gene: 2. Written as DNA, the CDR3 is TGTGCCAGCAGCTTCTGGGAGGGCCAAGAGACCCAGTACTTC. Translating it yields CASSFWEGQETQYF.

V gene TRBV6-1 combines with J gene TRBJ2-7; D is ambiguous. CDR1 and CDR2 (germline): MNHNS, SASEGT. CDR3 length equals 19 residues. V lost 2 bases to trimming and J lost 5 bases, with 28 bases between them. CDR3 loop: CASSETWVWAKARHDEQYF. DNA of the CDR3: TGTGCCAGCAGTGAAACGTGGGTCTGGGCCAAGGCCCGGCATGACGAGCAGTACTTC.

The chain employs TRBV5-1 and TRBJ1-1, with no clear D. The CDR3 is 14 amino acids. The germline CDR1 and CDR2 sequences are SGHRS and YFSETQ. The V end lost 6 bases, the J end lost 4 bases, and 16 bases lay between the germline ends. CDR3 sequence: CASTEGGPPTEAFF. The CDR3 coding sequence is TGCGCCAGCACTGAGGGAGGGCCCCCCACTGAAGCTTTCTTT.

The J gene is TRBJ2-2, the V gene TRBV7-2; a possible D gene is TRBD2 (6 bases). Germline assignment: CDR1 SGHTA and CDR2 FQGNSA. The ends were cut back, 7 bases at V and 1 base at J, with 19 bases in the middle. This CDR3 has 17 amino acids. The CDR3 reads CASNFPSGGVNTGELFF. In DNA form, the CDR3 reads TGTGCCAGCAACTTCCCTTCCGGAGGGGTGAACACCGGGGAGCTGTTTTTT.

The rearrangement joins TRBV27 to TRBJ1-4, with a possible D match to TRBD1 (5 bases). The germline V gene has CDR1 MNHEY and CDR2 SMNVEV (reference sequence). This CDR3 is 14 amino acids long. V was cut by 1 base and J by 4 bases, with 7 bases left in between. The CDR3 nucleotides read TGTGCCAGCAGTTTATGGGGGGGTAATGAAAAACTGTTTTTT. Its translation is CASSLWGGNEKLFF.

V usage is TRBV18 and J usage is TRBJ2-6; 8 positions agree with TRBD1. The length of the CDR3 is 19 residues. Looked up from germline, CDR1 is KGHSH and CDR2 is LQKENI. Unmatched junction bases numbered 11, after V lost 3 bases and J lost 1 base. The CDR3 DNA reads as TGTGCCAGCTCACCCTGGGGTTCGGGACAGGATTCTGGGGCCAACGTCCTGACTTTC. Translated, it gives CASSPWGSGQDSGANVLTF.

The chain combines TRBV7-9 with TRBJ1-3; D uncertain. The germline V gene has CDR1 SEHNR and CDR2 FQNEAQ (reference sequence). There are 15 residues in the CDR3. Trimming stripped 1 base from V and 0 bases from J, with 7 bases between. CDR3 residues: CASSLDPGSGNTIYF. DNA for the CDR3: TGTGCCAGCAGCTTAGATCCGGGCTCTGGAAACACCATATATTTT.